This T cell receptor beta chain derives from a study of blood T cell repertoires in COVID-19. Study as a whole: T cells, B-cell-depleted T cells, or PBMCs supplied cDNA or gDNA.

This clone was seen a single time. CDR3 length: 16 amino acids. In germline, CDR1 is SGHNT, CDR2 YYREEE (reference sequence). V dropped 4 bases and J dropped 2 bases, with 16 bases sitting between them. Sequencing used immunoSEQ multiplex PCR; TCRdb keeps in-frame clones, though not all of them. The sample consists of around 250,000 clones, 84% of them appearing once. This sequence was found in a human donor in a cohort sampled during active COVID-19. V usage is TRBV5-4 and J usage is TRBJ2-1; D perhaps matches TRBD2 (5 bases). Sequenced sample: peripheral blood. CDR3 sequence (DNA): TGTGCCAGCAGCCCTATGCGGGCTCCCCCCTACAATGAGCAGTTCTTC. As protein: CASSPMRAPPYNEQFF.